Sequencing of this TCR beta chain was carried out in a study of blood T cell repertoires in COVID-19. Study information: Whether acute or convalescent, the COVID-19 samples came from the United States, Italy and Spain. PBMCs, B-cell-depleted T cells, or T cells were the source of the cDNA or gDNA that made up the material.

The CDR3 is 18 residues long. From germline, CDR1 is SGHDN and CDR2 FVKESK. Trimming took 6 bases from V and 8 from J; bases not matched to a gene: 20. In the source study's methods: Estimation of nucleated cell counts was performed using reference gene primer amplification. The protocol was immunoSEQ multiplex PCR, while the TCRdb copy is restricted to in-frame clones and leaves out a portion. Clone size and V and J calls were adopted from that table, with D and trimming inferred from the DNA. Here the sample spans some 25,000 clones, roughly 80% being singletons. The sequenced material came from peripheral blood. This clonotype originated in a man aged 50 or older with active or convalescent COVID-19. The V and J genes are TRBV14 and TRBJ2-2, with 8 bases fitting TRBD1. CDR3 region: CASRLPGTGYPANGELFF. The CDR3 nucleotides are TGTGCCAGCAGACTGCCAGGGACAGGCTACCCCGCCAATGGGGAGCTGTTTTTT.